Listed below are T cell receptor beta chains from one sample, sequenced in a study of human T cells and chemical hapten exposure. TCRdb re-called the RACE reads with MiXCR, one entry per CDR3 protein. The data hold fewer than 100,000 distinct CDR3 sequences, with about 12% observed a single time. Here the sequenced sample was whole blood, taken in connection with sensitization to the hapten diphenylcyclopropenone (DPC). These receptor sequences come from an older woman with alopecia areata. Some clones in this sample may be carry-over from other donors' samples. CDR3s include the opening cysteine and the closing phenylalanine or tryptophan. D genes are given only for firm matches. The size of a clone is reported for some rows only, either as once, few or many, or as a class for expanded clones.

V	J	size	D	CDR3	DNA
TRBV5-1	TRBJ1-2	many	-	CASSDRNTNYGYTF	TGCGCCAGCAGCGATCGAAATACTAACTATGGCTACACCTTC
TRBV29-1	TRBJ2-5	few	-	CSVVRHLQETQYF	TGCAGCGTTGTCCGACACCTCCAAGAGACCCAGTACTTC
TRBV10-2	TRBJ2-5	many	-	CASSGTQETQYF	TGCGCCAGCAGCGGGACTCAAGAGACCCAGTACTTC
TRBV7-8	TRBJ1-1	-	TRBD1	CASSPQGAFTEAFF	TGTGCCAGCAGCCCGCAGGGGGCTTTCACTGAAGCTTTCTTT
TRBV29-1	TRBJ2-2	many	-	CSVGSDRMSGELFF	TGCAGCGTTGGAAGTGACAGGATGTCCGGGGAGCTGTTTTTT
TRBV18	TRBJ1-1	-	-	CASSPPNTEAFF	TGTGCCAGCTCACCCCCGAACACTGAAGCTTTCTTT
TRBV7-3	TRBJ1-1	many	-	CASRKRSGVNTEAFF	TGTGCCAGCAGGAAAAGATCGGGAGTGAACACTGAAGCTTTCTTT
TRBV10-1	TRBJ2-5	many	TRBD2	CASSEISASGDRETQYF	TGCGCCAGCAGTGAAATATCTGCTAGCGGGGATCGAGAGACCCAGTACTTC
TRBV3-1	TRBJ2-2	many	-	CASSPPRSTGELFF	TGTGCCAGCAGCCCTCCGAGGAGCACCGGGGAGCTGTTTTTT
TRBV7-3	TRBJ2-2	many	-	CASSPRTGTGELFF	TGTGCCAGCAGCCCACGAACGGGCACCGGGGAGCTGTTTTTT
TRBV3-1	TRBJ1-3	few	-	CASSHGTNGNTIYF	TGTGCCAGCAGCCACGGGACGAACGGAAACACCATATATTTT
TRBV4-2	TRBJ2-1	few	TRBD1	CASSRIQGDEQFF	TGTGCCAGCAGCCGGATACAGGGGGATGAGCAGTTCTTC
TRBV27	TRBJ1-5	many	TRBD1	CASSPRQGSNQPQHF	TGTGCCAGCAGCCCCCGACAGGGGAGCAATCAGCCCCAGCATTTT
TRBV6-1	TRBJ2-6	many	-	CASSEVFSGANVLTF	TGTGCCAGCAGTGAAGTTTTCTCTGGGGCCAACGTCCTGACTTTC
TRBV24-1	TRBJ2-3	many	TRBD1	CATSDRQGPTDTQYF	TGTGCCACCAGTGATCGACAGGGACCCACAGATACGCAGTATTTT
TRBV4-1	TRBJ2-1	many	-	CASSQPTGTPYNEQFF	TGCGCCAGCAGCCAACCCACCGGGACTCCCTACAATGAGCAGTTCTTC
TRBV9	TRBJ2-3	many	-	CASSVEAASSTDTQYF	TGTGCCAGCAGCGTAGAGGCAGCCTCTAGCACAGATACGCAGTATTTT
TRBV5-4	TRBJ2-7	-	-	CASSLGGSRPGYEQYF	TGTGCCAGCAGCTTAGGTGGCTCGAGACCCGGTTACGAGCAGTACTTC
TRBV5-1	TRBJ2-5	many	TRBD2	CASSIQTSGGQETQYF	TGCGCCAGCAGCATCCAGACTAGCGGGGGGCAAGAGACCCAGTACTTC
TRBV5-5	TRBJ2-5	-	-	CASSLGDPGPSRETQYF	TGTGCCAGCAGCTTGGGGGACCCGGGACCAAGCCGTGAGACCCAGTACTTC